What follows are 11 T cell receptor beta chains derived from one specimen sequenced in a study of T cells in Graves' hyperthyroidism and ophthalmopathy. Researchers took RNA transcripts and amplified the TCR beta CDR3 regions from them. The TCR CDR3 first-round RT-PCR relied on the HTBI primer set. TCRdb ran MiXCR on the multiplex PCR reads and lists one entry per CDR3 protein. Here the sample spans hundreds of thousands of distinct CDR3 sequences, about a sixth being singletons. Sequencing was carried out using blood. All receptors derive from a woman between 18 and 30 years old with Graves' hyperthyroidism.

This clonotype was detected ten times or more. This chain links TRBV7-9 with TRBJ2-3; TRBD2 matches 12 bases. Germline V gene lookup returns CDR1 SEHNR and CDR2 FQNEAQ (reference sequence). V shed 4 bases and J 3 bases; nucleotides not matched to a gene: 5. The CDR3 extends over 16 amino acids. The CDR3 DNA follows: TGTGCCAGCAGCTATCTAGCGGGAGGGATGACAGATACGCAGTATTTT. This codes for CASSYLAGGMTDTQYF.

This clonotype has ten or more counts. CDR3 sequence reads: CASSSTLVINYGYTF. As DNA, the CDR3 is TGTGCCAGCAGTTCGACATTGGTCATCAACTATGGCTACACCTTC. This rearrangement joins TRBV12-3 or TRBV12-4 to TRBJ1-2; D not resolved. V lost 4 bases and J lost 2, with 14 bases in between. The CDR3 contains 15 residues.

This sequence joins TRBV29-1 and TRBJ1-4; possibly TRBD1 for D (5 bases). Germline values: CDR1 SQVTM, CDR2 ANQGSEA. This CDR3 region has 13 residues. Trimming cost V 8 bases and J 5 bases, with 15 bases left between them. This CDR3 is CSIGETANEKLFF. The CDR3 DNA sequence: TGCAGCATTGGAGAGACAGCGAATGAAAAACTGTTTTTT.

The chain links TRBV29-1 to TRBJ2-5, with 9 bases lining up with TRBD1. CDR3 length: 13 amino acids. The germline V gene encodes CDR1 SQVTM and CDR2 ANQGSEA. With V trimmed by 2 bases and J by 4 bases, 2 bases remained unmatched. CDR3 sequence: CSVERQGGETQYF. CDR3 nucleotide sequence: TGCAGCGTTGAACGACAGGGGGGAGAGACCCAGTACTTC.

This clonotype was counted many times. The V and J genes are TRBV12-5 and TRBJ2-5; D is undetermined. The CDR3 extends over 17 amino acids. V lost 1 base, J lost 0 bases, and 15 bases lay in between. Germline CDR1 reads LGHNT; CDR2 reads FRNRAP. In DNA, the CDR3 is TGTGCTAGTGGTTTGGCTCCTCCGAGCGTACACCAAGAGACCCAGTACTTC. Amino acids: CASGLAPPSVHQETQYF. The complete variable domain, with remaining parts taken from reference TRBV12-5 and TRBJ2-5, reads DARVTQTPRHKVTEMGQEVTMRCQPILGHNTVFWYRQTMMQGLELLAYFRNRAPLDDSGMPKDRFSAEMPDATLATLKIQPSEPRDSAVYFCASGLAPPSVHQETQYFGPGTRLLVL.

Many counts were recorded for this clonotype. This chain uses TRBV27 with TRBJ2-3; 8 bases map to TRBD1. Trimming cost V 6 bases and J 2 bases; bases outside gene matches: 7. The CDR3 extends over 15 amino acids. Germline CDR1 and CDR2: MNHEY and SMNVEV (reference sequence). The CDR3 nucleotides are TGTGCCAGCAGACGACAGGGGCCCAACACAGATACGCAGTATTTT. Amino acids: CASRRQGPNTDTQYF.

This chain links TRBV3-1 with TRBJ1-5; possibly TRBD1 for D (6 bases). CDR3 length: 16 residues. Germline V CDR1 and CDR2: LGHDT, YNNKEL (reference sequence). Trimming removed 5 bases at V and 4 bases at J, with 18 bases between. CDR3 loop: CASSESSGVGNQPQHF. In DNA form, the CDR3 reads TGTGCCAGCAGCGAATCCTCAGGGGTAGGTAATCAGCCCCAGCATTTT.

The chain combines TRBV20-1 with TRBJ1-6, with no clear D. There are 14 residues in the CDR3. CDR1 DFQATT and CDR2 SNEGSKA come from the germline V gene (reference sequence). V was shortened by 1 base and J by 5 bases, with 9 bases between the two germline ends. This chain's CDR3 is CSARGGSNNSPLHF. The CDR3 bases are TGCAGTGCTAGAGGTGGCAGTAATAATTCACCCCTCCACTTT.

Concerning this clonotype: A read error may be the cause here, since a much bigger clone is one base away. V and J are TRBV30 and TRBJ2-7; D is unresolved. Trimming took 0 bases from V and 2 from J, leaving 11 bases between them. Germline CDR1 is GTSNPN and CDR2 is SVGIG (reference sequence). The CDR3 contains 14 residues. CDR3 sequence: CAWSVSGKAYEQYF. DNA for the CDR3: TGTGCCTGGAGTGTTTCTGGGAAGGCCTACGAGCAGTACTTC.

V and J are TRBV12-3 or TRBV12-4 and TRBJ1-5, with TRBD1 identical over 12 bases. V lost 0 bases, J lost 6 bases, and 6 bases stayed unmatched. This CDR3 is 17 amino acids long. The CDR3 spells CASSLAGGQGAGQPQHF. CDR3 coding DNA: TGTGCCAGCAGTTTAGCGGGGGGACAGGGGGCCGGTCAGCCCCAGCATTTT.

The chain combines TRBV20-1 with TRBJ1-5; 7 bases line up with TRBD1. The junction had 15 bases not matched to a gene; V was cut back by 6 bases and J by 1 base. The CDR3 totals 17 residues. Per germline, CDR1 DFQATT and CDR2 SNEGSKA (reference sequence). CDR3 residues: CSAEEVDRVRSNQPQHF. The CDR3 DNA reads TGCAGTGCCGAAGAGGTCGACAGGGTAAGGAGCAATCAGCCCCAGCATTTT.